Listed below are T cell receptor beta chains from one sample, sequenced in a study of Ad26.COV2.S vaccination and SARS-CoV-2 variants. Measured with immunoSEQ multiplex PCR; TCRdb has only the in-frame clones, and not every one. Of 350,000 to 450,000 clones detected, 80% to 95% appear once; the ten largest clones hold over 1.5%. Sequences were derived from peripheral blood, sampled in a trial of Ad26.COV2.S vaccine versus placebo. All receptors come from a person aged 18 to 65 who received the Ad26.COV2.S COVID-19 vaccine or a placebo. Both conserved end residues are part of each CDR3. D genes are given only for firm matches. Some rows have no size entry. The others give once, few or many, or a class for an expanded clone.

size: NA; V: TRBV29-1; D: NA; J: TRBJ1-1; DNA: TGCAGCGTTGAGATCGGAGGGGACTCTGAAGCTTTCTTT; CDR3: CSVEIGGDSEAFF
size: NA; V: TRBV7-9; D: NA; J: TRBJ1-1; DNA: TGTGCCAGCAGCCCGGTCGAGTGGGCTGAAGCTTTCTTT; CDR3: CASSPVEWAEAFF
size: NA; V: TRBV30; D: NA; J: TRBJ1-1; DNA: TGTGCCCGCAAGCCGGGACACCAGAACACTGAAGCTTTCTTT; CDR3: CARKPGHQNTEAFF
size: NA; V: TRBV7-9; D: TRBD2; J: TRBJ2-5; DNA: TGTGCCAGCAGCCTTAGGGCTAGCGGGGGACACGGGGGAGAGACCCAGTACTTC; CDR3: CASSLRASGGHGGETQYF
size: NA; V: TRBV12-3/TRBV12-4; D: TRBD1; J: TRBJ2-5; DNA: TGTGCCAGCAGACAGGGGGCTTTGGAGACCCAGTACTTC; CDR3: CASRQGALETQYF
size: NA; V: TRBV19; D: TRBD1; J: TRBJ2-3; DNA: TGTGCCAGTAGGCCGACAGGGGCCGGCGCAGATACGCAGTATTTT; CDR3: CASRPTGAGADTQYF
size: NA; V: TRBV27; D: NA; J: TRBJ1-2; DNA: TGTGCCAGCAGTCAAGGGGTCTTACAAGGTGGCTACACCTTC; CDR3: CASSQGVLQGGYTF
size: NA; V: TRBV28; D: TRBD1; J: TRBJ2-7; DNA: TGTGCCAGTAAAAGCTCCGGGACAGGGGATGGAGAGCAGTACTTC; CDR3: CASKSSGTGDGEQYF
size: NA; V: TRBV6-6; D: NA; J: TRBJ2-2; DNA: TGTGCCACCTGTCCGAACACCGGGGAGCTGTTTTTT; CDR3: CATCPNTGELFF
size: NA; V: TRBV18; D: NA; J: TRBJ2-5; DNA: TGTGCCAGCTCACCCGGGACCGGGCGAGAGACCCAGTACTTC; CDR3: CASSPGTGRETQYF
size: NA; V: TRBV7-2; D: NA; J: TRBJ2-3; DNA: TGTGCCAGCAGCTTCTCCTTTGATACGCAGTATTTT; CDR3: CASSFSFDTQYF
size: NA; V: TRBV11-2; D: TRBD2; J: TRBJ2-1; DNA: TGTGCCAGCAGCGTAAGCGGGGCGACTTGGGATGAGCAGTTCTTC; CDR3: CASSVSGATWDEQFF
size: NA; V: TRBV2; D: NA; J: TRBJ1-4; DNA: TGTGCCAGCTGTCGCGGGCAGGTGGGAGAAAAACTGTTTTTT; CDR3: CASCRGQVGEKLFF
size: once; V: TRBV11-2; D: NA; J: TRBJ2-1; DNA: TGTGCCAGCAGCTGGGAATACAATGAGCAGTTCTTC; CDR3: CASSWEYNEQFF
size: once; V: TRBV18; D: NA; J: TRBJ1-1; DNA: TGTGCCAGCTCACCACCCGGGAGGATGAACACTGAAGCTTTCTTT; CDR3: CASSPPGRMNTEAFF
size: NA; V: TRBV9; D: NA; J: TRBJ1-2; DNA: TGTGCCAGCAGCGCCCCCGAGACAGCTTACTATGGCTACACCTTC; CDR3: CASSAPETAYYGYTF
size: once; V: TRBV6-6; D: TRBD1; J: TRBJ2-5; DNA: TGTGCCAGCGTGAGGGGACAGGGGCAAGAGACCCAGTACTTC; CDR3: CASVRGQGQETQYF
size: NA; V: TRBV6-6; D: TRBD1; J: TRBJ1-6; DNA: TGTGCCAGCAGTTACCGACGAGGGACAGCTAATTCACCCCTCCACTTT; CDR3: CASSYRRGTANSPLHF
size: NA; V: TRBV7-6; D: NA; J: TRBJ2-7; DNA: TGTGCCAGCAGCTTAGATAGCTCCTACGAGCAGTACTTC; CDR3: CASSLDSSYEQYF
size: NA; V: TRBV7-2; D: NA; J: TRBJ1-4; DNA: TGTGCCAGCAGCTTTCAAGGAGCTAATGAAAAACTGTTTTTT; CDR3: CASSFQGANEKLFF
size: NA; V: TRBV4-3; D: NA; J: TRBJ2-7; DNA: TGCGCCAGCAGCCAAGATTTGGGATACGAGCAGTACTTC; CDR3: CASSQDLGYEQYF
size: few; V: TRBV19; D: TRBD1; J: TRBJ1-5; DNA: TGTGCCAGTAGTACGACAGGGCTGGGTCAGCCCCAGCATTTT; CDR3: CASSTTGLGQPQHF
size: NA; V: TRBV10-1; D: NA; J: TRBJ2-3; DNA: TGCGCCAGCAGTGAGTCCCAGCGGTCTAGCACAGATACGCAGTATTTT; CDR3: CASSESQRSSTDTQYF
size: once; V: TRBV7-9; D: NA; J: TRBJ2-2; DNA: TGTGCCAGCAGCTTAGGAGGTCAGGGGAACACCGGGGAGCTGTTTTTT; CDR3: CASSLGGQGNTGELFF
size: NA; V: TRBV10-3; D: NA; J: TRBJ2-6; DNA: TGTGCCATCAGTGACCCCTCTAAGGAGGCATCGGGGGCCAACGTCCTGACTTTC; CDR3: CAISDPSKEASGANVLTF
size: NA; V: TRBV19; D: TRBD2; J: TRBJ2-5; DNA: TGTGCCAGTAGTATCAGTAAATCGGGACTAGCGGATCCTAGTCAAGAGACCCAGTACTTC; CDR3: CASSISKSGLADPSQETQYF
size: NA; V: TRBV7-9; D: NA; J: TRBJ2-3; DNA: TGTGCCAGCCCGGGACTGGGCCGCACAGATACGCAGTATTTT; CDR3: CASPGLGRTDTQYF
size: NA; V: TRBV6-5; D: NA; J: TRBJ1-2; DNA: TGTGCCAGCAGTCTCGGACAGCCCTATGGCTACACCTTC; CDR3: CASSLGQPYGYTF
size: NA; V: TRBV18; D: NA; J: TRBJ1-4; DNA: TGTGCCAGCGCTAGACAGAGTAAGGAAAAACTGTTTTTT; CDR3: CASARQSKEKLFF
size: NA; V: TRBV5-1; D: TRBD1; J: TRBJ1-2; DNA: TGCGCCAGCAGCGCGGGACAGGGGACTGACTATGGCTACACCTTC; CDR3: CASSAGQGTDYGYTF
size: NA; V: TRBV4-2; D: NA; J: TRBJ1-5; DNA: TGTGCCAGCAGCTTACAAACCGGTCAGCCCCAGCATTTT; CDR3: CASSLQTGQPQHF
size: once; V: TRBV28; D: NA; J: TRBJ2-4; DNA: TGTGCCAGCAGACCCAACAGGGCCTCCTCCAAAAACATTCAGTACTTC; CDR3: CASRPNRASSKNIQYF
size: NA; V: TRBV12-5; D: NA; J: TRBJ1-1; DNA: TGTGCTAGTGGTTTGGTACTGGCAGGGAGCTTGAACACTGAAGCTTTCTTT; CDR3: CASGLVLAGSLNTEAFF
size: NA; V: TRBV6-2/TRBV6-3; D: TRBD2; J: TRBJ2-5; DNA: TGTGCCAGCAGTTACACGGGACTAGCCTTCGAGACCCAGTACTTC; CDR3: CASSYTGLAFETQYF
size: once; V: TRBV5-5; D: NA; J: TRBJ1-4; DNA: TGTGCCAGCAGCTTGTGGAATGAAAAACTGTTTTTT; CDR3: CASSLWNEKLFF
size: NA; V: TRBV11-2; D: TRBD2; J: TRBJ2-7; DNA: TGTGCCAGCAGCTTAGGGCGGGGGGGACAGTTAAAGCAGTACTTC; CDR3: CASSLGRGGQLKQYF
size: NA; V: TRBV27; D: NA; J: TRBJ2-7; DNA: TGTGCCAGCAGTTTATCCCAGGGTAACGAGCAGTACTTC; CDR3: CASSLSQGNEQYF
size: NA; V: TRBV19; D: NA; J: TRBJ2-7; DNA: TGTGCCAGTAGTACCGGGCCTCTAGCGTGGGAGCAGTACTTC; CDR3: CASSTGPLAWEQYF
size: NA; V: TRBV29-1; D: NA; J: TRBJ1-1; DNA: TGCAGCGTTGACCCCACTGGGGCTTTCTTT; CDR3: CSVDPTGAFF
size: once; V: TRBV2; D: TRBD2; J: TRBJ2-7; DNA: TGTGCCAGCAGTGACCATGGGGGGGACTACGAGCAGTACTTC; CDR3: CASSDHGGDYEQYF
size: NA; V: TRBV27; D: TRBD1; J: TRBJ2-5; DNA: TGTGCCAGCAGCCGTTTAAGCCAGCTTACCGGGACAGGGAGGGAGACCCAGTACTTC; CDR3: CASSRLSQLTGTGRETQYF
size: NA; V: TRBV6-5; D: TRBD1; J: TRBJ1-6; DNA: TGTGCCAGCAGTAAAAGACAGGGAAAGAATTCACCCCTCCACTTT; CDR3: CASSKRQGKNSPLHF
size: NA; V: TRBV4-3; D: NA; J: TRBJ2-5; DNA: TGCGCCAGCAGCCAAGATGGAGGGGGCGTCGAGACCCAGTACTTC; CDR3: CASSQDGGGVETQYF
size: NA; V: TRBV4-3; D: TRBD1; J: TRBJ2-7; DNA: TGCGCCAGCAGCCAAGGGACAGGACCCTACGAGCAGTACTTC; CDR3: CASSQGTGPYEQYF
size: NA; V: TRBV5-1; D: NA; J: TRBJ1-1; DNA: TGCGCCAGCAGCCCAGAAATCACAGGGAACACTGAAGCTTTCTTT; CDR3: CASSPEITGNTEAFF
size: NA; V: TRBV5-1; D: TRBD1; J: TRBJ1-1; DNA: TGCGCCAGCAGGGTGACAGGGGACACTGAAGCTTTCTTT; CDR3: CASRVTGDTEAFF
size: NA; V: TRBV2; D: NA; J: TRBJ2-5; DNA: TGTGCCAGCAGTGCAGGGAAATCATTATACCAAGAGACCCAGTACTTC; CDR3: CASSAGKSLYQETQYF
size: NA; V: TRBV15; D: TRBD1; J: TRBJ1-2; DNA: TGTGCCACCAGCCCTCGGACAGGCAGCCACTATGGCTACACCTTC; CDR3: CATSPRTGSHYGYTF
size: NA; V: TRBV24-1; D: NA; J: TRBJ2-1; DNA: TGTGCCACCAGTGATTCAGGGGCCCGGGACAATGAGCAGTTCTTC; CDR3: CATSDSGARDNEQFF